This record covers a single T cell receptor beta chain. Its matching antigen is unknown. Method: immunoSEQ multiplex PCR; TCRdb's copy keeps in-frame clones and lacks some. The repertoire holds tens of thousands of clones, 70% to 85% seen once, with just under 3% in the top ten. The junction had 2 bases not matched to a gene; V was cut back by 3 bases and J by 1 base. The length of the CDR3 is 14 residues. Germline lookup yields CDR1 MNHEY and CDR2 SVGAGI. The sample comes from a study of PD-1 blockade in mismatch repair-deficient tumors. The overall study: All were previously treated, progressing patients with some twelve mismatch repair-deficient cancer types.

Mismatch repair deficiency was confirmed in all patients, by PCR or immunohistochemistry. Three pembrolizumab responders had their TCRs sequenced. Study findings and constraints: Tumor-resident clones, often undetectable pretreatment in blood, expanded then contracted after pembrolizumab.

The clonotype was recovered from an adult with mismatch repair-deficient cancer. V and J are TRBV6-5 and TRBJ2-5, with 7 bases identical to TRBD1. This sample comprised PBMCs, obtained before pembrolizumab treatment. The CDR3: CASSYRGPQETQYF. The CDR3 coding sequence is TGTGCCAGCAGTTATAGGGGGCCCCAAGAGACCCAGTACTTC.